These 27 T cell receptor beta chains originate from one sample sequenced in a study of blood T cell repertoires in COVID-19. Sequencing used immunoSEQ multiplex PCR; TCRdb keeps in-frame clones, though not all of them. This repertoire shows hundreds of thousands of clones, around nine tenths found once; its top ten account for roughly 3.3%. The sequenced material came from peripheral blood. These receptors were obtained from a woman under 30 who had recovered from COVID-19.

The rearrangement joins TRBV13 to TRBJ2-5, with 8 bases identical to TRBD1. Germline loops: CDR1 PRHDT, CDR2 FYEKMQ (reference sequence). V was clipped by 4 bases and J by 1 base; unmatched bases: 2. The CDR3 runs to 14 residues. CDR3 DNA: TGTGCCAGCAGCTCGACAGGGGTCCAAGAGACCCAGTACTTC. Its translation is CASSSTGVQETQYF.

CDR3 residues: CAWQSPGTEYQETQYF. In nucleotides, the CDR3 is TGTGCCTGGCAGTCCCCCGGGACAGAATACCAAGAGACCCAGTACTTC. The chain has TRBV30 and TRBJ2-5; TRBD1 matches at 7 bases. The CDR3 extends over 16 amino acids. Germline V lookup: CDR1 GTSNPN, CDR2 SVGIG (reference sequence). The V and J ends lost 5 bases and 0 bases, in that order; junction bases with no gene match: 12.

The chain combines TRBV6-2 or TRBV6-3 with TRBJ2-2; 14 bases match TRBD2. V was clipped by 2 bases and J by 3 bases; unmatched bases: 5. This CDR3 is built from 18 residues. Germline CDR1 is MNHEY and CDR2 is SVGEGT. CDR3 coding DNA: TGTGCCAGCAGTTACCTCGGACTAGCGGGAGGCGACACCGGGGAGCTGTTTTTT. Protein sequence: CASSYLGLAGGDTGELFF.

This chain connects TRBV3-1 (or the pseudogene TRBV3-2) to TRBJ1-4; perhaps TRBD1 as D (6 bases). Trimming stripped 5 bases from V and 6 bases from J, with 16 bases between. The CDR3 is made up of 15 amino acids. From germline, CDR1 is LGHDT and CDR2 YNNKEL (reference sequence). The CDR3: CASSERGGRYEKLFF. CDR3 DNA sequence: TGTGCCAGCAGCGAACGGGGGGGCCGTTATGAAAAACTGTTTTTT.

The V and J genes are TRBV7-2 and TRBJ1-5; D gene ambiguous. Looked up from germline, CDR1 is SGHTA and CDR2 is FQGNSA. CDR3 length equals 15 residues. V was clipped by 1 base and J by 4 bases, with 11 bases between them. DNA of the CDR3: TGTGCCAGCAGCTTAGGGGCACAACCAAATCAGCCCCAGCATTTT. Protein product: CASSLGAQPNQPQHF.

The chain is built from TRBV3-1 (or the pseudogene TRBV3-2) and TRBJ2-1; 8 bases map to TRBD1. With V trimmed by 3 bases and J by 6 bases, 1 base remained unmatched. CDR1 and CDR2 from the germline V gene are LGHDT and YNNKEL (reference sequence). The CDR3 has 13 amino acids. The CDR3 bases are TGTGCCAGCAGCCATACAGGGGGCAATGAGCAGTTCTTC. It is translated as CASSHTGGNEQFF.

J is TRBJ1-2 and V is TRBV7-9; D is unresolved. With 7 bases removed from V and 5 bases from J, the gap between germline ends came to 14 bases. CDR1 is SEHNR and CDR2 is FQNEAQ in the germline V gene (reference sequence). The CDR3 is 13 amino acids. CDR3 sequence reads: CASNQPSEYGYTF. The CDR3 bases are TGTGCCAGCAACCAACCCTCGGAGTATGGCTACACCTTC.

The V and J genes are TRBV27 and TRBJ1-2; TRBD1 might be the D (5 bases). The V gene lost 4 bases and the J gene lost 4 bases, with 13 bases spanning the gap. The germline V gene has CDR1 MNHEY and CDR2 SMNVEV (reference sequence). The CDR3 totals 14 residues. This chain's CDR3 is CASSSAGNVYGYTF. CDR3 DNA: TGTGCCAGCAGTTCCGCAGGGAATGTCTATGGCTACACCTTC.

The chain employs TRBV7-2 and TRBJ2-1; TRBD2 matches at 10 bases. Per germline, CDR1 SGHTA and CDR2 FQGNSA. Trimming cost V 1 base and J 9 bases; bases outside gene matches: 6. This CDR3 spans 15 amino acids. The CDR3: CASSLGLAGVSEQFF. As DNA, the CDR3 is TGTGCCAGCAGCTTAGGGCTAGCGGGAGTCAGTGAGCAGTTCTTC.

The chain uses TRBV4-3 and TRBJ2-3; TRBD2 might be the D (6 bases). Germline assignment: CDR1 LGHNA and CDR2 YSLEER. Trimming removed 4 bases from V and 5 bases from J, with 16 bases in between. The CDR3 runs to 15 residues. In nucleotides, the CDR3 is TGCGCCAGCAGCCGAGACACTAGCAGTAGAGATACGCAGTATTTT. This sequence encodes CASSRDTSSRDTQYF.

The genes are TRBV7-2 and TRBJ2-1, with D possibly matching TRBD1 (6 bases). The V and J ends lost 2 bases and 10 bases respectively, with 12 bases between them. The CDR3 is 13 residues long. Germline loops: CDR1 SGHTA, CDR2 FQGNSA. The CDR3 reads CASSLTLGTEQFF. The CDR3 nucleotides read TGTGCCAGCAGCTTAACTCTCGGGACAGAGCAGTTCTTC.

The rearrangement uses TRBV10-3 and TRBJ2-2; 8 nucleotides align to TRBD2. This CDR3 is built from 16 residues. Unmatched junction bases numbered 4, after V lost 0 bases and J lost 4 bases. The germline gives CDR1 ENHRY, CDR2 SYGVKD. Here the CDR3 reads CAISESSTSGTGELFF. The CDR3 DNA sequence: TGTGCCATCAGTGAGTCATCAACTAGCGGCACCGGGGAGCTGTTTTTT.

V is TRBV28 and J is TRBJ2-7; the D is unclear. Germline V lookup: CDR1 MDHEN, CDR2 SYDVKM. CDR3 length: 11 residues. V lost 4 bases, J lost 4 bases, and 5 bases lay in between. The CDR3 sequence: CASSSGYEQYV. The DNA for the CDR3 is TGTGCCAGCAGTTCCGGTTACGAGCAGTACGTC.

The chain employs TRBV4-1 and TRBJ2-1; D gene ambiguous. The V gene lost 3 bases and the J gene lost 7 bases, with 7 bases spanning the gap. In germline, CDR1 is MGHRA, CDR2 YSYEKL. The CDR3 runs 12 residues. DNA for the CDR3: TGCGCCAGCAGCCACCGTGAGAATGAGCAGTTCTTC. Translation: CASSHRENEQFF.

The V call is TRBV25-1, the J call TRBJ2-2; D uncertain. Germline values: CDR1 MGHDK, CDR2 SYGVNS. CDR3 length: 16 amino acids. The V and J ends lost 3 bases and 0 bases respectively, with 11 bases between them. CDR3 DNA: TGTGCCAGCAGTGAGACACTCCCTTCGAACACCGGGGAGCTGTTTTTT. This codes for CASSETLPSNTGELFF.

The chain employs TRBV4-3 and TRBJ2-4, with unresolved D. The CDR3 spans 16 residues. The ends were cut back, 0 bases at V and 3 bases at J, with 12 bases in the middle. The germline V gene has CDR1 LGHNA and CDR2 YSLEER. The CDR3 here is CASSQDSSVNKNIQYF. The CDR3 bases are TGCGCCAGCAGCCAAGATAGTTCTGTGAACAAAAACATTCAGTACTTC.

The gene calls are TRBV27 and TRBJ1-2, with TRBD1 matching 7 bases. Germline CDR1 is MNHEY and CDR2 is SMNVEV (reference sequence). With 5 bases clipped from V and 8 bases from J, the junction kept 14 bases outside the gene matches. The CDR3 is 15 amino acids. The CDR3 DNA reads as TGTGCCAGCAGTCCACTAGGACAGGTGTTCAGGGGCTACACCTTC. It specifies CASSPLGQVFRGYTF.

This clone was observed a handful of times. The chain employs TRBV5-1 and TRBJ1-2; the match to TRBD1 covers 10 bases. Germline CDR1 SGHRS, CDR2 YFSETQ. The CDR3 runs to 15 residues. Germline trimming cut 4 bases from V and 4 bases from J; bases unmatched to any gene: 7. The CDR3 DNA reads TGCGCCAGCAGCGCGCGACAGGGGGCCATCTATGGCTACACCTTC. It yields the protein CASSARQGAIYGYTF.

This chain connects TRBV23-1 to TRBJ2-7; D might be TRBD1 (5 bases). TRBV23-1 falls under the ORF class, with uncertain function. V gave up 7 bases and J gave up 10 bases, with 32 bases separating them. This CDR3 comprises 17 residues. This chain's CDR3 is CASTIAGNELQPEVQYV. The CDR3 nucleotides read TGCGCCAGCACAATCGCAGGGAACGAACTCCAACCAGAAGTACAGTACGTC.

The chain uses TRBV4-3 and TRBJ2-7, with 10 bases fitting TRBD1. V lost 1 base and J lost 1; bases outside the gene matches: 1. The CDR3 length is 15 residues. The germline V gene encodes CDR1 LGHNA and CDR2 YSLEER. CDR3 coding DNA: TGCGCCAGCAGCCAAGGGGACAGGGGATCCTACGAGCAGTACGTC. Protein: CASSQGDRGSYEQYV.

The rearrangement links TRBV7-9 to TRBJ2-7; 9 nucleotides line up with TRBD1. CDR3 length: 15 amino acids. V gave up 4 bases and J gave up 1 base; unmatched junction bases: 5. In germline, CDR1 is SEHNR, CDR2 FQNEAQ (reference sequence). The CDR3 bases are TGTGCCAGCAGCTGGGCGGGGACAGGGTCCTACGAGCAGTACGTC. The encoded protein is CASSWAGTGSYEQYV.

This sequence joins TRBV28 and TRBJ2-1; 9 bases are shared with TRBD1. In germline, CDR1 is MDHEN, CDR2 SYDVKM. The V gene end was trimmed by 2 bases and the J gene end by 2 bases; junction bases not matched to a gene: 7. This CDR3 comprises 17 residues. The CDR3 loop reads CASSLGRTGETYNEQFF. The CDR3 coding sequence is TGTGCCAGCAGTTTAGGTAGGACAGGGGAAACCTACAATGAGCAGTTCTTC.

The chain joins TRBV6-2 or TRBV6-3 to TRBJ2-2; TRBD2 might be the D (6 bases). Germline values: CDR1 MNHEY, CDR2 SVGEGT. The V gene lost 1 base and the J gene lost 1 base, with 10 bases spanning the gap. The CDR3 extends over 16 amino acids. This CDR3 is CASSYLTGRNTGELFF. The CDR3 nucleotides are TGTGCCAGCAGTTACTTAACCGGGAGGAACACCGGGGAGCTGTTTTTT.

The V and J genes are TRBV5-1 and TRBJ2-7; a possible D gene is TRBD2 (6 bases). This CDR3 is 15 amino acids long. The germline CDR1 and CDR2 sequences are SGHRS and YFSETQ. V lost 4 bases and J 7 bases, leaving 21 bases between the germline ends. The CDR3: CASSAGSGLLGEQYV. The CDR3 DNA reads TGCGCCAGCAGCGCCGGGAGCGGGCTACTTGGTGAGCAGTACGTC.

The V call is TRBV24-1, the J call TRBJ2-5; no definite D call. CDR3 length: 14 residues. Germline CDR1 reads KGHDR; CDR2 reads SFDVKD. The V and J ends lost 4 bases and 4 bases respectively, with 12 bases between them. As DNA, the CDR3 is TGTGCCACCAGTGACGTATATAGTATAGAGACCCAGTACTTC. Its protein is CATSDVYSIETQYF.

The CDR3: CASSQGSSGRTDTQYF. The CDR3 nucleotides are TGTGCCAGCAGCCAAGGGAGTAGCGGGAGAACAGATACGCAGTATTTT. V usage is TRBV3-1 (or the pseudogene TRBV3-2) and J usage is TRBJ2-3; 9 bases agree with TRBD2. V lost 1 base, J lost 3 bases, and 5 bases stayed unmatched. Germline loops: CDR1 LGHDT, CDR2 YNNKEL (reference sequence). The CDR3 loop spans 16 amino acids.

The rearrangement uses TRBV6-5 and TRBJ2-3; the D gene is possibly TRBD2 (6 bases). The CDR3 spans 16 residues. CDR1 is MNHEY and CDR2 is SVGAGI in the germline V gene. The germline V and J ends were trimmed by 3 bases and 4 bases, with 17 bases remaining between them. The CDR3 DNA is TGTGCCAGCAGTTATAGCGGCGGCGGGACCTCAGATACGCAGTATTTT. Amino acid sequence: CASSYSGGGTSDTQYF.